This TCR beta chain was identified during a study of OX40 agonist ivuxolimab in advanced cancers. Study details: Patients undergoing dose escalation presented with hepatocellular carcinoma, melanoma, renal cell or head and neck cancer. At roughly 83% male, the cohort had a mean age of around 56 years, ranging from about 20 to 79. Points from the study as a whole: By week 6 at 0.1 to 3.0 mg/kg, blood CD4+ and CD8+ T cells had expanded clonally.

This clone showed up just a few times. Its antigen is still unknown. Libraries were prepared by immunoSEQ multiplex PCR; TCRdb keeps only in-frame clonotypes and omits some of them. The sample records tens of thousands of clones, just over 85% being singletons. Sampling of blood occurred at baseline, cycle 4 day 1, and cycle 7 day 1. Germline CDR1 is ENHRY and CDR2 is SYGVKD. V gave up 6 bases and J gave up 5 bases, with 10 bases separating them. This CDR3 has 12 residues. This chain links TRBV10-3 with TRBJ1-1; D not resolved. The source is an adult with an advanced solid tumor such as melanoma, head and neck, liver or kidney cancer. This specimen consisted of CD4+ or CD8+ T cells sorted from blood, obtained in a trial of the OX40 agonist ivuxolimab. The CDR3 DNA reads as TGTGCCATCAGCGATGGCCCAACTGAAGCTTTCTTT. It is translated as CAISDGPTEAFF.